The source of this T cell receptor beta chain is a study of blood T cell repertoires in COVID-19. The CDR3 spans 14 residues. Germline CDR1 reads MNHGY; CDR2 reads SAAAGT. The ends were cut back, 6 bases at V and 3 bases at J, with 14 bases in the middle. Original processing notes: Nucleated cell counts were estimated from reference gene primer amplification. The table came from immunoSEQ multiplex PCR; TCRdb's copy has only in-frame clones and leaves some out. The V and J calls and clone size are taken from that table; D and trimming were inferred from the DNA. The top ten hold under 9.5% of the sample, which has more than 65,000 clones, roughly nine tenths seen once.

The specimen sequenced was peripheral blood. This clonotype originated in a man aged 50-60 years with acute or convalescent COVID-19. V usage is TRBV6-8 and J usage is TRBJ1-2; D possibly corresponds to TRBD1 (5 bases). This CDR3 is CASRGRARDYGYTF. In DNA, the CDR3 is TGTGCCAGCAGAGGAAGGGCCAGGGACTATGGCTACACCTTC.